The rows below give T cell receptor beta chains drawn from one sample of a study of T-cell memory formation after mild COVID-19. A single record per CDR3 protein comes from TCRdb applying MiXCR to the 5' RACE reads. The data contain about 190,000 distinct CDR3 sequences, roughly 18% of them singletons. Sample: PBMCs or a T cell subset sorted from them (not recorded which). These receptors originate from an adult woman who had mild COVID-19 (a few samples of this study predate the infection). Cell type and time point are not known. Each CDR3 is given with its conserved first and last residue. The order of the fields is clone size, CDR3 length, J gene, V gene, D gene, CDR3 protein, CDR3 DNA. D genes are given only for firm matches. Not all rows give a size; the values are once, few, many and, for expanded clones, a class.

clone size: few
CDR3 length: 15
J gene: TRBJ2-1
V gene: TRBV7-6
D gene: NA
CDR3 protein: CASSLSWGLHNEQFF
CDR3 DNA: TGTGCCAGCAGCTTATCCTGGGGCTTGCACAATGAGCAGTTCTTC

clone size: few
CDR3 length: 13
J gene: TRBJ2-5
V gene: TRBV5-1
D gene: NA
CDR3 protein: CASSVGQKETQYF
CDR3 DNA: TGCGCCAGCAGCGTTGGACAGAAAGAGACCCAGTACTTC

clone size: NA
CDR3 length: 12
J gene: TRBJ2-5
V gene: TRBV11-2
D gene: TRBD2
CDR3 protein: CASSSGRQTQYF
CDR3 DNA: TGTGCCAGCAGCTCCGGGAGGCAGACCCAGTACTTC

clone size: few
CDR3 length: 17
J gene: TRBJ2-1
V gene: TRBV9
D gene: NA
CDR3 protein: CASSVAGQRTSYNEQFF
CDR3 DNA: TGTGCCAGCAGCGTAGCTGGGCAGCGGACCTCCTACAATGAGCAGTTCTTC

clone size: NA
CDR3 length: 15
J gene: TRBJ1-2
V gene: TRBV27
D gene: TRBD1
CDR3 protein: CASSRGQGESYGYTF
CDR3 DNA: TGTGCCAGCAGTCGCGGACAGGGAGAGTCCTATGGCTACACCTTC

clone size: few
CDR3 length: 13
J gene: TRBJ1-2
V gene: TRBV19
D gene: NA
CDR3 protein: CASSIRGPYGYTF
CDR3 DNA: TGTGCCAGTAGTATTCGGGGACCGTATGGCTACACCTTC

clone size: NA
CDR3 length: 15
J gene: TRBJ2-5
V gene: TRBV30
D gene: TRBD1
CDR3 protein: CAWSVGTGGEETQYF
CDR3 DNA: TGTGCCTGGAGTGTAGGGACAGGGGGCGAGGAGACCCAGTACTTC

clone size: NA
CDR3 length: 13
J gene: TRBJ2-5
V gene: TRBV7-9
D gene: NA
CDR3 protein: CASSTEGFGTQYF
CDR3 DNA: TGTGCCAGCAGCACCGAGGGATTTGGGACCCAGTACTTC

clone size: NA
CDR3 length: 16
J gene: TRBJ2-2
V gene: TRBV7-9
D gene: NA
CDR3 protein: CASSSTGLRAAGELFF
CDR3 DNA: TGTGCCAGCAGCTCCACGGGACTCCGGGCGGCCGGGGAGCTGTTTTTT

clone size: few
CDR3 length: 14
J gene: TRBJ1-2
V gene: TRBV12-3/TRBV12-4
D gene: TRBD1
CDR3 protein: CASSFYGTGVGYTF
CDR3 DNA: TGTGCCAGCAGTTTTTACGGGACAGGGGTTGGCTACACCTTC

clone size: NA
CDR3 length: 14
J gene: TRBJ2-3
V gene: TRBV20-1
D gene: NA
CDR3 protein: CSARDIVGGDTQYF
CDR3 DNA: TGCAGTGCTAGAGATATCGTGGGGGGCGATACGCAGTATTTT

clone size: NA
CDR3 length: 18
J gene: TRBJ2-3
V gene: TRBV2
D gene: TRBD2
CDR3 protein: CASSPHAKGTSGTDTQYF
CDR3 DNA: TGTGCCAGCAGCCCCCATGCGAAGGGGACTAGCGGCACAGATACGCAGTATTTT

clone size: NA
CDR3 length: 14
J gene: TRBJ1-2
V gene: TRBV18
D gene: TRBD1
CDR3 protein: CASSTGGSGYGYTF
CDR3 DNA: TGTGCCAGCTCGACAGGGGGCAGTGGCTATGGCTACACCTTC

clone size: NA
CDR3 length: 15
J gene: TRBJ1-1
V gene: TRBV5-1
D gene: NA
CDR3 protein: CASSLGPGRNTEAFF
CDR3 DNA: TGCGCCAGCAGCTTAGGACCGGGCAGAAACACTGAAGCTTTCTTT

clone size: many
CDR3 length: 14
J gene: TRBJ1-1
V gene: TRBV7-9
D gene: NA
CDR3 protein: CASSLGQQNTEAFF
CDR3 DNA: TGTGCCAGCAGCTTAGGACAGCAGAACACTGAAGCTTTCTTT

clone size: NA
CDR3 length: 15
J gene: TRBJ2-5
V gene: TRBV7-2
D gene: TRBD2
CDR3 protein: CASSLGREGRKTQYF
CDR3 DNA: TGTGCCAGCAGCTTGGGGCGGGAGGGGCGGAAGACCCAGTACTTC

clone size: NA
CDR3 length: 15
J gene: TRBJ2-7
V gene: TRBV12-3/TRBV12-4
D gene: NA
CDR3 protein: CASSQTGSMSYEQYF
CDR3 DNA: TGTGCCAGCAGTCAAACAGGGTCCATGTCCTACGAGCAGTACTTC

clone size: many
CDR3 length: 14
J gene: TRBJ1-1
V gene: TRBV5-1
D gene: TRBD1
CDR3 protein: CASSATGGGTEAFF
CDR3 DNA: TGCGCCAGCAGCGCCACAGGGGGCGGCACTGAAGCTTTCTTT

clone size: NA
CDR3 length: 13
J gene: TRBJ2-7
V gene: TRBV23-1
D gene: NA
CDR3 protein: CASSPTTPYEQYF
CDR3 DNA: TGCGCCAGCAGCCCGACAACCCCCTACGAGCAGTACTTC

clone size: few
CDR3 length: 15
J gene: TRBJ1-2
V gene: TRBV14
D gene: TRBD1
CDR3 protein: CASSQEQGAIRGYTF
CDR3 DNA: TGTGCCAGCAGCCAAGAACAGGGGGCGATCCGTGGCTACACCTTC

clone size: NA
CDR3 length: 14
J gene: TRBJ1-2
V gene: TRBV24-1
D gene: NA
CDR3 protein: CATSEQTGHYGYTF
CDR3 DNA: TGTGCCACCAGTGAGCAAACAGGGCACTATGGCTACACCTTC

clone size: NA
CDR3 length: 16
J gene: TRBJ2-7
V gene: TRBV7-8
D gene: NA
CDR3 protein: CASSLAPEPSSYEQYF
CDR3 DNA: TGTGCCAGCAGCTTAGCGCCCGAACCTAGCTCCTACGAGCAGTACTTC

clone size: NA
CDR3 length: 15
J gene: TRBJ2-2
V gene: TRBV28
D gene: TRBD1
CDR3 protein: CASSKGGAGTGELFF
CDR3 DNA: TGTGCCAGCAGTAAAGGGGGCGCGGGCACCGGGGAGCTGTTTTTT

clone size: NA
CDR3 length: 13
J gene: TRBJ2-7
V gene: TRBV7-8
D gene: NA
CDR3 protein: CASSSDLFSEQYF
CDR3 DNA: TGTGCCAGCTCCTCGGACCTTTTCTCCGAGCAGTACTTC

clone size: NA
CDR3 length: 14
J gene: TRBJ1-2
V gene: TRBV7-2
D gene: NA
CDR3 protein: CASSHPAKDYGYTF
CDR3 DNA: TGTGCCAGCAGCCATCCGGCGAAGGACTATGGCTACACCTTC

clone size: few
CDR3 length: 17
J gene: TRBJ1-2
V gene: TRBV6-2/TRBV6-3
D gene: NA
CDR3 protein: CASSYSRSQGANYGYTF
CDR3 DNA: TGTGCCAGCAGTTACTCGAGAAGCCAGGGAGCAAACTATGGCTACACCTTC

clone size: many
CDR3 length: 15
J gene: TRBJ2-5
V gene: TRBV25-1
D gene: NA
CDR3 protein: CASSELSTYQETQYF
CDR3 DNA: TGTGCCAGCAGTGAATTATCGACTTACCAAGAGACCCAGTACTTC

clone size: few
CDR3 length: 16
J gene: TRBJ2-1
V gene: TRBV4-3
D gene: NA
CDR3 protein: CASSQEPGTGYNEQFF
CDR3 DNA: TGCGCCAGCAGCCAAGAACCAGGGACTGGGTACAATGAGCAGTTCTTC

clone size: NA
CDR3 length: 15
J gene: TRBJ1-5
V gene: TRBV7-9
D gene: NA
CDR3 protein: CASSLGRASNQPQHF
CDR3 DNA: TGTGCCAGCAGCTTAGGGCGTGCGAGCAATCAGCCCCAGCATTTT

clone size: few
CDR3 length: 12
J gene: TRBJ1-2
V gene: TRBV10-3
D gene: NA
CDR3 protein: CAISETNYGYTF
CDR3 DNA: TGTGCCATCAGTGAGACTAACTATGGCTACACCTTC

clone size: few
CDR3 length: 16
J gene: TRBJ2-7
V gene: TRBV21-1
D gene: NA
CDR3 protein: CASRPPRDRGLYEQYF
CDR3 DNA: TGTGCCAGCAGGCCGCCCCGGGACAGGGGCCTCTACGAGCAGTACTTC

clone size: few
CDR3 length: 15
J gene: TRBJ1-3
V gene: TRBV7-2
D gene: NA
CDR3 protein: CASSFVYGSGNTIYF
CDR3 DNA: TGTGCCAGCAGCTTCGTCTACGGCTCTGGAAACACCATATATTTT

clone size: NA
CDR3 length: 14
J gene: TRBJ2-7
V gene: TRBV5-1
D gene: NA
CDR3 protein: CASSLAGEYYEQYF
CDR3 DNA: TGCGCCAGCAGCTTGGCAGGGGAGTACTACGAGCAGTACTTC